The clone carrying this T cell receptor beta chain was recorded only once. Its antigen is not known. The PCR was carried out with 60 Vbeta primers and 13 Jbeta primers. Libraries were prepared by immunoSEQ multiplex PCR; TCRdb keeps only in-frame clonotypes and omits some of them. The sample comprises fewer than 120,000 clones, over 65% of which are singletons, and 10% to 15% rests with the top ten. Per the germline V gene, CDR1 is SGHAT and CDR2 is FQNNGV. V was pared by 6 bases and J by 2 bases, with 14 bases between. The CDR3 covers 15 residues. The data are from a study of cytomegalovirus exposure and HLA in healthy donors. Study-wide results and limits: Per a later analysis, HLA-associated TCR beta chains showed more clonal expansion than other, equally common TCR beta chains.

Sequenced: PBMCs. V is TRBV11-2 and J is TRBJ2-1, with D possibly TRBD1 on 6 matching bases. The TCR was taken from a man aged 30-40 years in good health and CMV-seropositive. CDR3 protein: CASRAGAAPYNEQFF. As DNA, the CDR3 is TGTGCCAGCAGAGCAGGGGCCGCTCCCTACAATGAGCAGTTCTTC.